The rows below give T cell receptor beta chains drawn from one sample of a study of blood T cell repertoires in COVID-19. The protocol was immunoSEQ multiplex PCR, while the TCRdb copy is restricted to in-frame clones and leaves out a portion. The sample shows approximately 200,000 clones, 86% of them seen only once. The specimen sequenced was peripheral blood. Receptor source: a woman between 45 and 65 years old with acute or convalescent COVID-19. Both conserved end residues are part of each CDR3. A D gene is named only where the DNA matches it firmly. The size of a clone is reported for some rows only, either as once, few or many, or as a class for expanded clones.

d_gene	abundance	j_gene	v_gene	CDR3aa	CDR3nt
TRBD1	.	TRBJ1-4	TRBV11-2	CASSWKGTGGREKLFF	TGTGCCAGCAGCTGGAAGGGGACAGGGGGAAGGGAAAAACTGTTTTTT
TRBD1	.	TRBJ2-7	TRBV7-2	CASSYSRDRSYEQYF	TGTGCCAGCAGTTACTCTAGGGACAGATCCTACGAGCAGTACTTC
TRBD1	.	TRBJ1-3	TRBV7-2	CASSPQGESSGNTIYF	TGTGCCAGCAGCCCCCAGGGGGAGAGCTCTGGAAACACCATATATTTT
.	.	TRBJ2-5	TRBV19	CASSIGGRRNYQETQYF	TGTGCCAGTAGTATCGGGGGACGGAGGAACTACCAAGAGACCCAGTACTTC
.	.	TRBJ2-7	TRBV29-1	CSVSQGPPTGEQYF	TGCAGCGTTAGTCAGGGTCCCCCTACGGGCGAGCAGTACTTC
TRBD1	.	TRBJ1-2	TRBV15	CATSRDTGGHYGYTF	TGTGCCACCAGCAGAGATACAGGGGGACACTATGGCTACACCTTC
TRBD2	.	TRBJ2-1	TRBV11-3	CASSPTRVLAGVPRDEQFF	TGTGCCAGCAGCCCGACAAGGGTCCTAGCGGGGGTCCCCCGGGATGAGCAGTTCTTC
TRBD1	.	TRBJ1-1	TRBV4-1	CASSRGQESTEAFF	TGCGCCAGCAGCCGGGGACAGGAGTCCACTGAAGCTTTCTTT
TRBD1	few	TRBJ2-7	TRBV6-5	CASTATGGEGYEQYF	TGTGCCAGCACCGCCACAGGGGGCGAGGGCTACGAGCAGTACTTC
TRBD1	.	TRBJ2-7	TRBV18	CASSPPGQNYEQYF	TGTGCCAGCTCACCACCGGGACAGAACTACGAGCAGTACTTC
TRBD1	.	TRBJ2-7	TRBV10-3	CAISGQGWYEQYF	TGTGCCATCAGCGGACAGGGGTGGTACGAGCAGTACTTC
.	.	TRBJ1-3	TRBV7-2	CASSSTGSGNTIYF	TGTGCCAGCAGCTCCACAGGCTCCGGAAACACCATATATTTT
TRBD2	.	TRBJ2-1	TRBV7-8	CASSLALTHGGAYNEQFF	TGTGCCAGCAGCTTAGCCCTAACCCACGGGGGGGCGTACAATGAGCAGTTCTTC
TRBD1	.	TRBJ2-2	TRBV30	CAWTGTAGELFF	TGTGCCTGGACTGGGACAGCCGGGGAGCTGTTTTTT
.	.	TRBJ1-2	TRBV3-1/TRBV3-2	CASSQGEAGFSGYTF	TGTGCCAGCAGCCAAGGGGAGGCCGGGTTCAGTGGCTACACCTTC
.	.	TRBJ1-3	TRBV27	CASSLGGNILAGNTIYF	TGTGCCAGCAGTTTAGGGGGCAACATTCTGGCGGGAAACACCATATATTTT
.	.	TRBJ2-7	TRBV3-1/TRBV3-2	CASSPFTGLPYEQYF	TGTGCCAGCAGCCCGTTCACAGGGCTTCCCTACGAGCAGTACTTC
.	.	TRBJ1-1	TRBV2	CASSTEGGANTEAFF	TGTGCCAGCAGCACCGAAGGGGGGGCGAACACTGAAGCTTTCTTT
.	.	TRBJ2-3	TRBV2	CASRGADTQYF	TGTGCCAGCAGAGGGGCAGATACGCAGTATTTT
TRBD1	once	TRBJ2-3	TRBV19	CASRPDRGPGDTQYF	TGTGCCAGTAGGCCCGACAGGGGGCCCGGGGATACGCAGTATTTT